This T cell receptor beta chain emerged from a study of blood T cell repertoires in COVID-19. Overall study context: The United States, Italy and Spain supplied acute and convalescent COVID-19 samples.

Profiling relied on immunoSEQ multiplex PCR, and the TCRdb table lists in-frame clones only, not all of them. The sample records over 200,000 clones, 85% to 90% being singletons. The CDR3 contains 16 residues. The germline V gene encodes CDR1 SGHRS and CDR2 YFSETQ. V gave up 3 bases and J gave up 8 bases; unmatched junction bases: 14. This clonotype was sampled from a man aged 25 to 40 with COVID-19, enrolled during active disease. V and J are TRBV5-1 and TRBJ1-2, with 9 bases that match TRBD1. The sequenced material came from peripheral blood. The CDR3 bases are TGCGCCAGCAGCTGGGGACAGGGAACGGGGGCAACCGGCTACACCTTC. As protein: CASSWGQGTGATGYTF.